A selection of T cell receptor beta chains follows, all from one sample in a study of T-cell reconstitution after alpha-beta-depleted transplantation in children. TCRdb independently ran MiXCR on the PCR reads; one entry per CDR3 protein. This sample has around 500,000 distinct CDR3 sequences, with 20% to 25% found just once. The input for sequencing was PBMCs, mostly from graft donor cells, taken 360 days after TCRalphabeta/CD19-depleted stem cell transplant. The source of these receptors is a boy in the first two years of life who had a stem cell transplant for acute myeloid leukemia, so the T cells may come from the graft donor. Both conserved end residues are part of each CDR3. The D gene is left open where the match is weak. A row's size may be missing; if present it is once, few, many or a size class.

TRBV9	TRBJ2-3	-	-	TGTGCCAGCAGCGTCACCGGAGATACGCAGTATTTT	CASSVTGDTQYF
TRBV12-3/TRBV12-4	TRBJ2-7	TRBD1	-	TGTGCCAGCAGTCGGACAGGTGGAAGTTCCGAGCAGTACTTC	CASSRTGGSSEQYF
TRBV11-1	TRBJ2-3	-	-	TGTGCCAGCAGCTTTGGATTCTCCGGGGGCGATTTTTTAGATACGCAGTATTTT	CASSFGFSGGDFLDTQYF
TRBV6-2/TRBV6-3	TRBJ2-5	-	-	TGTGCCAGCACGGACGCCGTCCTTTGGGAGACCCAGTACTTC	CASTDAVLWETQYF
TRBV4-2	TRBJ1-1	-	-	TGTGCCAGCAGCCAAACGGCAGCGAACACTGAAGCTTTCTTT	CASSQTAANTEAFF
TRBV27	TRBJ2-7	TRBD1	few	TGTGCCAGCGGACAGGGGACCTACGAGCAGTACTTC	CASGQGTYEQYF
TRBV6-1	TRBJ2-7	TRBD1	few	TGTGCCAGCAGGCGAGGACAGGGGAACTACGAGCAGTACTTC	CASRRGQGNYEQYF
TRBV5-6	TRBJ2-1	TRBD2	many	TGTGCCAGCACCCTGCCGGTCAGCGGGGGTTACAATGAGCAGTTCTTC	CASTLPVSGGYNEQFF
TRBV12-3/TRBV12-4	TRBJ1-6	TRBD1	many	TGTGCCAGCAGTCAGGGGGCGGCGGGCCTAAATTCACCCCTCCACTTT	CASSQGAAGLNSPLHF
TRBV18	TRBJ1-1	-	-	TGTGCCAGCCTGACCAACCAGAACACTGAAGCTTTCTTT	CASLTNQNTEAFF
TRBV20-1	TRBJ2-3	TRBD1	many	TGCAGTGCTAAGGGGGCTGGGGCAGATACGCAGTATTTT	CSAKGAGADTQYF
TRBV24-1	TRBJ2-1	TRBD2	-	TGTGCCACCAGTGGGCTAGCGGTTAGCTCCTACAATGAGCAGTTCTTC	CATSGLAVSSYNEQFF
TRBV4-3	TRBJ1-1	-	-	TGCGCCAGCAGCCAAGATTTCCATGAAGCTTTCTTT	CASSQDFHEAFF
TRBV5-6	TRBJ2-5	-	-	TGTGCCAGCAGCCGGCTGCAGGGCCAATACCAAGAGACCCAGTACTTC	CASSRLQGQYQETQYF
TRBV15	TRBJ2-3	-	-	TGTGCCACCAGCTATACAAGGGGTCCTAGCACAGATACGCAGTATTTT	CATSYTRGPSTDTQYF
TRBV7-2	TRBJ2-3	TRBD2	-	TGTGCCAGCAGCTTAGAAGGACTAGTTTCAGATACGCAGTATTTT	CASSLEGLVSDTQYF
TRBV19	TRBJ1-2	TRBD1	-	TGTGCCAGTACTAATCAGCGAGGACAGGGGGGCTATGGCTACACCTTC	CASTNQRGQGGYGYTF